This entry concerns a single TCR beta chain. These data are taken from a study of blood T cell repertoires in COVID-19. Study-wide background: From the United States, Italy and Spain came samples of acute and convalescent COVID-19. The cDNA or gDNA used as material had been derived from T cells, B-cell-depleted T cells, or PBMCs.

Authors' methods: Nucleated cell counts were estimated from reference gene primer amplification. Produced via immunoSEQ multiplex PCR; TCRdb's table is partial and in-frame only. That table gives V, J and clone size, and the DNA gave D and trimming. This sample has under 150,000 clones; approximately 84% occur once, and the top ten carry roughly 1.4%. CDR3 length: 15 residues. Germline V lookup: CDR1 KGHDR, CDR2 SFDVKD. With 5 bases clipped from V and 5 bases from J, the junction kept 7 bases outside the gene matches. The chain has TRBV24-1 and TRBJ1-1; TRBD1 matches 10 bases. The origin of this receptor is a man between 50 and 59 years old with acute or convalescent COVID-19. Sequenced material: peripheral blood. CDR3 in amino acids: CATSAQGQGRTEAFF. CDR3 nucleotide sequence: TGTGCCACCAGTGCTCAGGGACAGGGGAGAACTGAAGCTTTCTTT.